Listed here is a single T cell receptor beta chain. The antigen is not known. Sequence at one end of the junction differs from germline and may be a read error. The library came from three nested PCR rounds adapted from ARM-PCR protocols. TCRdb re-analysed the multiplex PCR reads in MiXCR, keeping a single row per CDR3 protein. In the table there are roughly 75,000 distinct CDR3 sequences, nearly 70% of which are singletons. Germline V lookup: CDR1 SGHAT, CDR2 FQNNGV. The CDR3 has 15 residues. This record comes from a study of tumor and adjacent non-tumor tissue in lung cancer. As for the study in general: The patients, 10 men and several women, were roughly 30 to 76 with stage I to III disease. Study-wide results and caveats: Compared with tumor, normal lung showed significantly lower TCR diversity. Tumor TCR diversity, when higher, was linked to shorter survival.

No cell sorting was done before RNA was extracted from the tissue. Distant lung tissue was collected more than 3 cm away from the tumor edge. This TCR derives from a woman aged 50 to 60 with non-small cell lung cancer. The V gene is TRBV11-2, the J gene TRBJ2-3; D call uncertain. Input material: distant non-tumor lung tissue. CDR3 residues: CVSSLDLIVGDTQYF. CDR3 bases: TGTGTCAGCAGTTTAGATCTGATAGTTGGAGATACGCAGTATTTT.